These 27 T cell receptor beta chains share one sample of origin, sequenced in a study of cytomegalovirus exposure and HLA in healthy donors. Use of 60 Vbeta and 13 Jbeta primers characterized the PCR. Only in-frame clones appear in the TCRdb table, and some are missing; sequencing was by immunoSEQ multiplex PCR. The sample yields nearly 110,000 clones, approximately 76% seen once. Sequenced: PBMCs. The receptors stem from a young man in good health and CMV-seronegative.

The V and J genes are TRBV5-1 and TRBJ1-5, with a weak D call TRBD1 (5 bases). V was cut by 3 bases and J by 0 bases, with 10 bases left in between. CDR1 and CDR2 (germline): SGHRS, YFSETQ. This CDR3 is built from 15 residues. The CDR3 coding sequence is TGCGCCAGCAGCTCGGACACATATAGCAATCAGCCCCAGCATTTT. Amino acids: CASSSDTYSNQPQHF.

V usage is TRBV5-4 and J usage is TRBJ2-3; possible D gene TRBD1, 8 bases. Germline V gene sequence: CDR1 SGHNT, CDR2 YYREEE (reference sequence). The CDR3 has 14 residues. The ends were cut back, 4 bases at V and 5 bases at J, with 14 bases in the middle. The CDR3 is CASSIQGGGDTQYF. In DNA form, the CDR3 reads TGTGCCAGCAGCATACAGGGGGGGGGAGATACGCAGTATTTT.

The chain carries TRBV4-2 and TRBJ1-6; D not resolved. The length of the CDR3 is 16 residues. Trimming cost V 1 base and J 7 bases, with 14 bases left between them. The germline V gene encodes CDR1 LGHNA and CDR2 YNFKEQ. CDR3 in DNA: TGTGCCAGCAGCCAAGCTGACATTGGGTCCAATTCACCCCTCCACTTT. This gives the protein CASSQADIGSNSPLHF.

V gene TRBV18 combines with J gene TRBJ2-3, with D possibly matching TRBD1 (6 bases). The CDR3 totals 15 residues. V lost 3 bases and J 3 bases, leaving 13 bases between the germline ends. CDR1 and CDR2 (germline): KGHSH, LQKENI. DNA of the CDR3: TGTGCCAGCTCACCTTGGGACATGGGAACAGATACGCAGTATTTT. Encoded protein: CASSPWDMGTDTQYF.

V gene TRBV7-2 combines with J gene TRBJ2-3; a weak D match, TRBD1 (5 bases). Trimming took off 8 bases at V and 2 bases at J, with 11 bases between the two ends. Germline V CDR1 and CDR2: SGHTA, FQGNSA. This CDR3 has 13 residues. DNA of the CDR3: TGTGCCAGCCAGGGAAGGCACACAGATACGCAGTATTTT. It is translated as CASQGRHTDTQYF. Based on the CDR3 plus reference TRBV7-2 and TRBJ2-3, the full variable domain is GAGVSQSPSNKVTEKGKDVELRCDPISGHTALYWYRQSLGQGLEFLIYFQGNSAPDKSGLPSDRFSAERTGGSVSTLTIQRTQQEDSAVYLCASQGRHTDTQYFGPGTRLTVL.

V gene TRBV29-1 combines with J gene TRBJ2-7; D is possibly TRBD1 (6 bases). This CDR3 region has 14 residues. Trimming took off 4 bases at V and 0 bases at J, with 13 bases between the two ends. CDR1 SQVTM and CDR2 ANQGSEA come from the germline V gene. CDR3 amino acids: CSVGRAGDSYEQYF. In nucleotides, the CDR3 is TGCAGCGTTGGCAGGGCAGGGGACTCCTACGAGCAGTACTTC.

The chain employs TRBV5-1 and TRBJ1-4; D gene ambiguous. V dropped 1 base and J dropped 0 bases, with 7 bases sitting between them. This CDR3 comprises 15 residues. From germline, CDR1 is SGHRS and CDR2 YFSETQ. CDR3: CASSLNFATNEKLFF. For the CDR3, the DNA is TGCGCCAGCAGCTTGAACTTTGCAACTAATGAAAAACTGTTTTTT.

This sequence joins TRBV6-6 and TRBJ1-1; D might be TRBD1 (6 bases). V gave up 5 bases and J gave up 10 bases, with 23 bases separating them. The CDR3 is made up of 15 amino acids. Germline CDR1 reads MNHNY; CDR2 reads SVGAGI (reference sequence). CDR3 coding DNA: TGTGCCAGCAGTGCCTCAACAGGGTTGTCGTTGGGAGCTTTCTTT. It yields the protein CASSASTGLSLGAFF.

This clone was detected only once. The rearrangement links TRBV5-6 to TRBJ2-1, with D possibly being TRBD1 (5 bases). Trimming removed 3 bases at V and 0 bases at J, with 10 bases between. The length of the CDR3 is 15 residues. The germline CDR1 and CDR2 sequences are SGHDT and YYEEEE. CDR3 in DNA: TGTGCCAGCAGCTCATATGACAGCTCCTACAATGAGCAGTTCTTC. Translating it yields CASSSYDSSYNEQFF. The full variable domain, its missing parts supplied by reference TRBV5-6 and TRBJ2-1, is DAGVTQSPTHLIKTRGQQVTLRCSPKSGHDTVSWYQQALGQGPQFIFQYYEEEERQRGNFPDRFSGHQFPNYSSELNVNALLLGDSALYLCASSSYDSSYNEQFFGPGTRLTVL.

The chain links TRBV18 to TRBJ2-5; D is perhaps TRBD1 (5 bases). CDR3 length equals 16 residues. The V gene's germline CDR1 is KGHSH and CDR2 LQKENI. V shed 3 bases and J shed 2 bases, with 16 bases lying between them. CDR3 in amino acids: CASSPRAGLGQETQYF. In DNA, the CDR3 is TGTGCCAGCTCACCTCGAGCAGGGTTGGGGCAAGAGACCCAGTACTTC.

The chain recombines TRBV19 with TRBJ1-3, with 11 positions matching TRBD1. Germline V gene sequence: CDR1 LNHDA, CDR2 SQIVND (reference sequence). The CDR3 is made up of 17 amino acids. Trimming took 1 base from V and 4 from J; bases not matched to a gene: 6. CDR3 in DNA: TGTGCCAGTAGTATAGCCCGGACAGGGGGCAGAGGAAACACCATATATTTT. Translating it yields CASSIARTGGRGNTIYF.

The chain has TRBV9 and TRBJ2-3; no clear D gene. This CDR3 comprises 13 residues. Germline V gene lookup returns CDR1 SGDLS and CDR2 YYNGEE. Trimming took 0 bases from V and 4 from J, leaving 6 bases between them. This CDR3 is CASSVAVPDTQYF. CDR3 DNA sequence: TGTGCCAGCAGCGTAGCGGTCCCAGATACGCAGTATTTT.

V is TRBV6-1 and J is TRBJ1-4, with TRBD1 matching over 7 bases. The CDR3 covers 15 residues. The germline V gene encodes CDR1 MNHNS and CDR2 SASEGT. J gave up 8 bases and V 6 bases, and 12 bases lay outside the gene matches. As DNA, the CDR3 is TGTGCCAGCAGAAGAACCGGGTCACAGGGGGAAAAACTGTTTTTT. This codes for CASRRTGSQGEKLFF.

The chain is built from TRBV7-9 and TRBJ1-5; D may be TRBD1 (5 bases). The germline V gene encodes CDR1 SEHNR and CDR2 FQNEAQ (reference sequence). This CDR3 contains 13 residues. CDR3 sequence (DNA): TGTTCCTCTCAGGGTGGGTCTATTCAGCCCCAGCATTTT. Its translation: CSSQGGSIQPQHF.

The chain is built from TRBV29-1 and TRBJ2-5; TRBD2 matches 8 bases. Losses at the gene ends were 6 bases for V and 5 bases for J; bases not matched to a gene: 8. The germline gives CDR1 SQVTM, CDR2 ANQGSEA. This CDR3 contains 13 residues. CDR3 nucleotides: TGCAGCGTCCTTGCGGGGGGCTTCGAGACCCAGTACTTC. Its translation: CSVLAGGFETQYF.

The J gene is TRBJ2-5, the V gene TRBV5-1; 10 bases are shared with TRBD2. The end of the DNA aligns better with TRBJ2-7, so the J call may be wrong. In germline, CDR1 is SGHRS, CDR2 YFSETQ. The CDR3 is made up of 15 amino acids. CDR3 sequence reads: CASSSTPSGGNEQYF. CDR3 coding DNA: TGCGCCAGCAGCTCAACCCCTAGCGGGGGAAACGAGCAGTACTTC.

This clone was counted only a few times. V and J are TRBV7-9 and TRBJ1-2; 8 nucleotides match TRBD1. After removal of 8 bases from V and 3 bases from J, the junction contained 2 bases not matched to a gene. Germline assignment: CDR1 SEHNR and CDR2 FQNEAQ (reference sequence). The CDR3 loop spans 12 amino acids. This chain's CDR3 is CASGTGDYGYTF. The CDR3 DNA sequence: TGTGCCAGCGGGACAGGCGACTATGGCTACACCTTC.

V and J are TRBV4-2 and TRBJ2-7, with D hard to call. The CDR3 contains 13 residues. The V end lost 0 bases, the J end lost 3 bases, and 6 bases lay between the germline ends. Germline assignment: CDR1 LGHNA and CDR2 YNFKEQ. The CDR3 protein is CASSQDLVYEQYF. CDR3 nucleotides: TGTGCCAGCAGCCAAGATCTCGTCTACGAGCAGTACTTC.

V usage is TRBV28 and J usage is TRBJ2-7, with D perhaps TRBD1 (6 bases). Germline values: CDR1 MDHEN, CDR2 SYDVKM. The CDR3 runs 13 residues. The V and J ends lost 7 bases and 6 bases respectively, with 16 bases between them. This CDR3 is CASNPGHLGEQYF. The CDR3 nucleotides are TGTGCCAGCAACCCGGGACACCTAGGCGAGCAGTACTTC.

This clone was seen more than once but under ten times. The chain links TRBV10-3 to TRBJ1-5, with D maybe TRBD1 (5 bases). CDR1 ENHRY and CDR2 SYGVKD come from the germline V gene. V was pared by 8 bases and J by 5 bases, with 10 bases between. The CDR3 is 12 residues long. CDR3 region: CAIGPGDQPQHF. The CDR3 nucleotides read TGTGCCATCGGACCGGGGGATCAGCCCCAGCATTTT.

The chain uses TRBV14 and TRBJ2-5; TRBD1 matches at 10 bases. The length of the CDR3 is 19 residues. The V and J ends lost 0 bases and 4 bases, in that order; junction bases with no gene match: 14. Looked up from germline, CDR1 is SGHDN and CDR2 is FVKESK. The CDR3 sequence: CASSQDIGLDRGHGETQYF. CDR3 nucleotide sequence: TGTGCCAGCAGCCAAGATATTGGTCTTGACAGGGGGCATGGAGAGACCCAGTACTTC.

V and J are TRBV5-4 and TRBJ2-5, with 7 bases lining up with TRBD1. After removal of 7 bases from V and 2 bases from J, the junction contained 5 bases not matched to a gene. Germline V lookup: CDR1 SGHNT, CDR2 YYREEE (reference sequence). The CDR3 is made up of 13 amino acids. The chain's CDR3 is CASRDSIQETQYF. CDR3 DNA: TGTGCCAGCCGGGACAGTATTCAAGAGACCCAGTACTTC.

The chain carries TRBV19 and TRBJ2-7; maybe TRBD2 (7 bases). Trimming left V 4 bases short and J 4 bases short, with 11 bases between. CDR1 and CDR2 from the germline V gene are LNHDA and SQIVND (reference sequence). The CDR3 spans 13 residues. The CDR3 protein is CASSRGGMYEQYF. The CDR3 coding sequence is TGTGCCAGTAGTAGGGGGGGCATGTACGAGCAGTACTTC. The variable domain in full, with the rest retrieved from reference TRBV19 and TRBJ2-7, is DGGITQSPKYLFRKEGQNVTLSCEQNLNHDAMYWYRQDPGQGLRLIYYSQIVNDFQKGDIAEGYSVSREKKESFPLTVTSAQKNPTAFYLCASSRGGMYEQYFGPGTRLTVT.

The rearrangement uses TRBV2 and TRBJ1-2, with D unresolved. This CDR3 has 15 amino acids. The V gene lost 1 base and the J gene lost 5 bases, with 14 bases spanning the gap. Looked up from germline, CDR1 is SNHLY and CDR2 is FYNNEI. The CDR3 protein is CASSEDWASNYGYTF. The CDR3 DNA is TGTGCCAGCAGTGAAGATTGGGCCAGCAATTATGGCTACACCTTC.

The genes are TRBV15 and TRBJ2-7; D may be TRBD1 (5 bases). Germline CDR1 and CDR2: LNHNV and YYDKDF (reference sequence). Trimming took 1 base from V and 2 from J, leaving 6 bases between them. This CDR3 is built from 13 residues. In DNA form, the CDR3 reads TGTGCCACCAGCAGAGTGGGGCCCTACGAGCAGTACTTC. As protein: CATSRVGPYEQYF.

This clone was detected a few times. The CDR3 DNA sequence: TGTGCCAGCAGGCCAGGGGTAACTAATGAAAAACTGTTTTTT. Amino acids: CASRPGVTNEKLFF. The gene calls are TRBV7-4 and TRBJ1-4, with D possibly TRBD1 on 6 matching bases. V was pared by 6 bases and J by 1 base, with 9 bases between. The germline V gene encodes CDR1 SGHVT and CDR2 SQSDAQ. CDR3 length: 14 residues.

The chain employs TRBV6-1 and TRBJ2-7; a weak D match, TRBD1 (7 bases). CDR1 is MNHNS and CDR2 is SASEGT in the germline V gene. V was pared by 0 bases and J by 6 bases, with 12 bases between. The CDR3 runs to 14 residues. The DNA for the CDR3 is TGTGCCAGCAGTGAAGCCAGGGGGACTGGCGAGCAGTACTTC. It codes for CASSEARGTGEQYF.